Listed below are T cell receptor beta chains from one sample, sequenced in a study of blood T cell repertoires in COVID-19. Assay used: immunoSEQ multiplex PCR; TCRdb lists only in-frame clones, some missing. The data show a few hundred thousand clones, 70% to 90% seen once. Sequences were obtained from peripheral blood. The source of these receptors is a man aged 35 to 55 with acute or convalescent COVID-19. Each CDR3 is given with its conserved first and last residue. Each record gives: CDR3 DNA, CDR3 protein, J gene, clone size, V gene, D gene. The D gene is left open where the match is weak. Clone size, where shown, is once, few, many, or a class for clones that have expanded.

CDR3nt: TGCGCCAGCAGCCAGCGGACAGAGAACACCGGGGAGCTGTTTTTT
CDR3aa: CASSQRTENTGELFF
j_gene: TRBJ2-2
abundance: .
v_gene: TRBV5-1
d_gene: .

CDR3nt: TGTGCCAGCAGCTCCCCGACTAGCTCCTACGAGCAGTACTTC
CDR3aa: CASSSPTSSYEQYF
j_gene: TRBJ2-7
abundance: once
v_gene: TRBV7-6
d_gene: .

CDR3nt: TGTGCCAGCAGCTACGACAGGAGGAATTCACCCCTCCACTTT
CDR3aa: CASSYDRRNSPLHF
j_gene: TRBJ1-6
abundance: .
v_gene: TRBV5-6
d_gene: .

CDR3nt: TGCGCCAGCAGCACCGGGACAGGGGTTGGAAACACCATATATTTT
CDR3aa: CASSTGTGVGNTIYF
j_gene: TRBJ1-3
abundance: .
v_gene: TRBV5-1
d_gene: TRBD1

CDR3nt: TGTGCCAGCAGATCCTTGACAGGGCCTAATGAAAAACTGTTTTTT
CDR3aa: CASRSLTGPNEKLFF
j_gene: TRBJ1-4
abundance: .
v_gene: TRBV11-2
d_gene: TRBD1

CDR3nt: TGTGCCAGCAGACCGACTAGCGGGAGGGAGGGTGAGCAGTTCTTC
CDR3aa: CASRPTSGREGEQFF
j_gene: TRBJ2-1
abundance: .
v_gene: TRBV11-2
d_gene: TRBD2

CDR3nt: TGTGCCAGTAGTGTGACGGGATCCGGACAGAATGGCTACACCTTC
CDR3aa: CASSVTGSGQNGYTF
j_gene: TRBJ1-2
abundance: few
v_gene: TRBV19
d_gene: .

CDR3nt: TGTGCCAGCAGCCAAGTTCCGGGTTGGTATGGCTACACCTTC
CDR3aa: CASSQVPGWYGYTF
j_gene: TRBJ1-2
abundance: .
v_gene: TRBV14
d_gene: .

CDR3nt: TGCGCCAGCAGCTGGTCCCCAGGGGAAGAGACCCAGTACTTC
CDR3aa: CASSWSPGEETQYF
j_gene: TRBJ2-5
abundance: once
v_gene: TRBV5-1
d_gene: .

CDR3nt: TGTGCCAGCAGCAAGGGGACAGGGGATTTGGGTGGCTACACCTTC
CDR3aa: CASSKGTGDLGGYTF
j_gene: TRBJ1-2
abundance: .
v_gene: TRBV5-4
d_gene: TRBD1

CDR3nt: TGTGCCACCAGTGACCCTGGACTAGCGGACGAGCAGTTCTTC
CDR3aa: CATSDPGLADEQFF
j_gene: TRBJ2-1
abundance: few
v_gene: TRBV24-1
d_gene: TRBD2

CDR3nt: TGTGCCAGCAGTGATTTCTTCAATGAGCTAGCGGGAGTACCTAGATGGAATGAGCAGTTCTTC
CDR3aa: CASSDFFNELAGVPRWNEQFF
j_gene: TRBJ2-1
abundance: .
v_gene: TRBV2
d_gene: TRBD2

CDR3nt: TGTGCCAGCAGTTTATCGTACACCGCCGTCAATCAGCCCCAGCATTTT
CDR3aa: CASSLSYTAVNQPQHF
j_gene: TRBJ1-5
abundance: few
v_gene: TRBV27
d_gene: .

CDR3nt: TGTGCCAGCAGCTTAGGGGCCACGAACACTGAAGCTTTCTTT
CDR3aa: CASSLGATNTEAFF
j_gene: TRBJ1-1
abundance: .
v_gene: TRBV11-3
d_gene: .

CDR3nt: TGTGCCAGCAGCGAAGGGAGGGTTGCGACAGATACGCAGTATTTT
CDR3aa: CASSEGRVATDTQYF
j_gene: TRBJ2-3
abundance: .
v_gene: TRBV5-8
d_gene: TRBD2

CDR3nt: TGTGCCAGCAGTTTCACAGGGGTTGGGAATGAGCAGTTCTTC
CDR3aa: CASSFTGVGNEQFF
j_gene: TRBJ2-1
abundance: .
v_gene: TRBV7-8
d_gene: TRBD1

CDR3nt: TGTGCGGGGGAGGCGGATGGCTACACCTTC
CDR3aa: CAGEADGYTF
j_gene: TRBJ1-2
abundance: .
v_gene: TRBV30
d_gene: .

CDR3nt: TGTGCCAGCAGCCCCCCCCGGGCGGGCTATGGCTACACCTTC
CDR3aa: CASSPPRAGYGYTF
j_gene: TRBJ1-2
abundance: .
v_gene: TRBV7-9
d_gene: .

CDR3nt: TGTGCCAGCAGCCCCGGGACAGGCCTCAGGGGAGCTTTCTTT
CDR3aa: CASSPGTGLRGAFF
j_gene: TRBJ1-1
abundance: .
v_gene: TRBV7-3
d_gene: TRBD1

CDR3nt: TGTGCCAGCAGTGAAGGGACTCTCACCCTCCACTTT
CDR3aa: CASSEGTLTLHF
j_gene: TRBJ1-6
abundance: .
v_gene: TRBV6-1
d_gene: .

CDR3nt: TGTGCCAGCAGCTTGGAGAGTCTAGCGGGAGAGGGTGAGCAGTTCTTC
CDR3aa: CASSLESLAGEGEQFF
j_gene: TRBJ2-1
abundance: .
v_gene: TRBV5-5
d_gene: TRBD2

CDR3nt: TGTGCCAGCAGCTTGACTAGCGGGGGTGTTACCTACGAGCAGTACTTC
CDR3aa: CASSLTSGGVTYEQYF
j_gene: TRBJ2-7
abundance: .
v_gene: TRBV5-6
d_gene: TRBD2

CDR3nt: TGTGCCAGCAGCCTAATACATGACACGCGGGGGGAGACCCAGTACTTC
CDR3aa: CASSLIHDTRGETQYF
j_gene: TRBJ2-5
abundance: .
v_gene: TRBV5-4
d_gene: TRBD2

CDR3nt: TGTGCGGATACAGGGACGAACACCGGGGAGCTGTTTTTT
CDR3aa: CADTGTNTGELFF
j_gene: TRBJ2-2
abundance: few
v_gene: TRBV7-9
d_gene: .

CDR3nt: TGTGCCACCCGCAGCGGGGGTGGTGAGCAGTTCTTC
CDR3aa: CATRSGGGEQFF
j_gene: TRBJ2-1
abundance: .
v_gene: TRBV6-5
d_gene: TRBD2

CDR3nt: TGTGCCAGCGGACCGGGGGCGGGAGTTAAAGATACGCAGTATTTT
CDR3aa: CASGPGAGVKDTQYF
j_gene: TRBJ2-3
abundance: .
v_gene: TRBV28
d_gene: .

CDR3nt: TGTGCCAGCAGCTTAGGATCGGTAGGGGGCGCGCATGGCTACACCTTC
CDR3aa: CASSLGSVGGAHGYTF
j_gene: TRBJ1-2
abundance: .
v_gene: TRBV13
d_gene: TRBD1

CDR3nt: TGTGCCTGGAGTCCACTCCTTGGCGGGTACAATGAGCAGTTCTTC
CDR3aa: CAWSPLLGGYNEQFF
j_gene: TRBJ2-1
abundance: .
v_gene: TRBV30
d_gene: .

CDR3nt: TGTGCCAGCAGCCAGGGGACTAGCGGGGCCGCCTACGAGCAGTACTTC
CDR3aa: CASSQGTSGAAYEQYF
j_gene: TRBJ2-7
abundance: .
v_gene: TRBV4-2
d_gene: TRBD2

CDR3nt: TGTGCCAGCAGCTTAGGGAGAAGCTCCTACAATGAGCAGTTCTTC
CDR3aa: CASSLGRSSYNEQFF
j_gene: TRBJ2-1
abundance: once
v_gene: TRBV11-3
d_gene: .

CDR3nt: TGTGCCAGCAGTTTAATTAGAGAGACCCAGTACTTC
CDR3aa: CASSLIRETQYF
j_gene: TRBJ2-5
abundance: .
v_gene: TRBV12-3/TRBV12-4
d_gene: .

CDR3nt: TGTGCCAGTAGTATCGGGTCCAAAAACATTCAGTACTTC
CDR3aa: CASSIGSKNIQYF
j_gene: TRBJ2-4
abundance: .
v_gene: TRBV19
d_gene: .

CDR3nt: TGTGCCAGCAGCTTGGATCCAGGGTTGGACTATGGCTACACCTTC
CDR3aa: CASSLDPGLDYGYTF
j_gene: TRBJ1-2
abundance: .
v_gene: TRBV5-5
d_gene: .

CDR3nt: TGTGCCACCGGACCGGTGGACAGCTCCTACAATGAGCAGTTCTTC
CDR3aa: CATGPVDSSYNEQFF
j_gene: TRBJ2-1
abundance: .
v_gene: TRBV19
d_gene: .

CDR3nt: TGTGCCAGCAGCTTGGTTTATGGGACAGGAAACTATGGCTACACCTTC
CDR3aa: CASSLVYGTGNYGYTF
j_gene: TRBJ1-2
abundance: .
v_gene: TRBV7-2
d_gene: TRBD1

CDR3nt: TGTGCCAGCTCACCGATAGAATGGACAGCCCCCGGTCAGCCCCAGCATTTT
CDR3aa: CASSPIEWTAPGQPQHF
j_gene: TRBJ1-5
abundance: .
v_gene: TRBV18
d_gene: .

CDR3nt: TGTGCCAGCAGCTTCTCTAGCGGGGGGAGGTGGGATACGCAGTATTTT
CDR3aa: CASSFSSGGRWDTQYF
j_gene: TRBJ2-3
abundance: .
v_gene: TRBV9
d_gene: TRBD2

CDR3nt: TGTGCCAGCAGTTCTACGGATACGCAGTATTTT
CDR3aa: CASSSTDTQYF
j_gene: TRBJ2-3
abundance: .
v_gene: TRBV2
d_gene: .

CDR3nt: TGTGCCAGCAGTTCCCTTTTGGGTGGGGGCGATGAGCAGTTCTTC
CDR3aa: CASSSLLGGGDEQFF
j_gene: TRBJ2-1
abundance: .
v_gene: TRBV2
d_gene: .

CDR3nt: TGTGCCAGCTTTGCGGTTATAGCCAAAAACATTCAGTACTTC
CDR3aa: CASFAVIAKNIQYF
j_gene: TRBJ2-4
abundance: many
v_gene: TRBV2
d_gene: .